This T cell receptor (beta chain) was identified in a study of blood T cell repertoires in COVID-19. Study in general: The analysed material was cDNA or gDNA that came from T cells, B-cell-depleted T cells, or PBMCs.

CDR1 is LNHDA and CDR2 is SQIVND in the germline V gene (reference sequence). Deletions cut 7 bases from V and 0 bases from J, with 19 bases between. The CDR3 is made up of 17 amino acids. One Seattle source followed patients from active infection through their disease course. Authors' analysis steps: Researchers report that nucleated cell counts were estimated from reference gene primer amplification. Method: immunoSEQ multiplex PCR; TCRdb's copy keeps in-frame clones and lacks some. V, J and clone size are those of that table, while D and trimming were read from the DNA. The sample yields under 65,000 clones, around 87% seen once.

The chain employs TRBV19 and TRBJ2-1; D is unresolved. Specimen: peripheral blood. This receptor was obtained from a woman between 55 and 75 years old with COVID-19, enrolled during active disease. The DNA for the CDR3 is TGTGCCAGTATAACGTCTGGCGGCTCAAGCTCCTACAATGAGCAGTTCTTC. This translates into CASITSGGSSSYNEQFF.